What follows is one TCR beta chain and its context. Authors' processing steps: Amplification from reference gene primers served as the basis for estimated nucleated cell counts. Assay: immunoSEQ multiplex PCR; the TCRdb copy retains only in-frame clones and omits some. V, J and clone size are those of that table, while D and trimming were read from the DNA. The sample shows about 180,000 clones, more than 70% of them seen only once. The CDR3 totals 16 residues. V was clipped by 2 bases and J by 4 bases; unmatched bases: 6. Germline CDR1 reads LNHNV; CDR2 reads YYDKDF (reference sequence). The entry originates in a study of blood T cell repertoires in COVID-19. Whole-study context: Whether acute or convalescent, the COVID-19 samples came from the United States, Italy and Spain. Sources were T cells, B-cell-depleted T cells, or PBMCs; the material itself was cDNA or gDNA.

Followed over time, Seattle patients had been enrolled while infection was active. The sample comprised peripheral blood. The V call is TRBV15, the J call TRBJ1-1; 11 nucleotides agree with TRBD1. The TCR sequence derives from a person between 70 and 80 years old with COVID-19, enrolled during active disease. In nucleotides, the CDR3 is TGTGCCACCAGCAGATTATCCGGGACAGGGGGCACTGAAGCTTTCTTT. Translated: CATSRLSGTGGTEAFF.